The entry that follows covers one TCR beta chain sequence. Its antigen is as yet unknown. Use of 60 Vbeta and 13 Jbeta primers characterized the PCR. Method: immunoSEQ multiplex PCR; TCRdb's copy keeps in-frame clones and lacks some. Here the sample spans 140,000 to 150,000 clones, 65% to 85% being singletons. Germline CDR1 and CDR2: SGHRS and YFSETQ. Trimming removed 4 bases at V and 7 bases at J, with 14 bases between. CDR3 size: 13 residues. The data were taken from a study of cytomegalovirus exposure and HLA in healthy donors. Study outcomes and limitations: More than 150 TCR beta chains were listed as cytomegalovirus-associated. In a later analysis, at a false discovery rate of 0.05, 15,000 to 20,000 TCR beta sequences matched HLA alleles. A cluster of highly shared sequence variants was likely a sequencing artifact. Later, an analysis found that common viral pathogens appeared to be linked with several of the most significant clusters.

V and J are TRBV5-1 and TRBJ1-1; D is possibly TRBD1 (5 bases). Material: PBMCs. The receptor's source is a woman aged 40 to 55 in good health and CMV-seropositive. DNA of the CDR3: TGCGCCAGCAGCGACATGGGGGGAGGTGAAGCTTTCTTT. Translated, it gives CASSDMGGGEAFF.